The rows below give T cell receptor beta chains drawn from one sample of a study of blood T cell repertoires in COVID-19. Clones were read by immunoSEQ multiplex PCR, and TCRdb kept only the in-frame ones, dropping some. The sample lists roughly 130,000 clones, around 80% occurring once. The sequencing sample was made of peripheral blood. These receptors came from a woman aged 55 to 70 with acute or convalescent COVID-19. CDR3s include the opening cysteine and the closing phenylalanine or tryptophan. D genes are given only for firm matches. Where a row states a size, it is once, few, many or the class of an expanded clone; other rows omit it.

>TRBD1|15|TRBJ1-4|TRBV7-9|-
CASSRQGSTNEKLFF
TGTGCCAGCAGCCGACAGGGTTCAACTAATGAAAAACTGTTTTTT
>TRBD2|14|TRBJ2-2|TRBV9|few
CASRSGGPTGELFF
TGTGCCAGCAGGTCGGGGGGGCCGACCGGGGAGCTGTTTTTT
>TRBD1|16|TRBJ2-6|TRBV2|-
CASSGDRVAGANVLTF
TGTGCCAGCAGTGGCGACAGGGTAGCTGGGGCCAACGTCCTGACTTTC
>TRBD1|16|TRBJ1-2|TRBV24-1|-
CATSDSPGQGWRGYTF
TGTGCCACCAGTGATTCCCCGGGACAGGGGTGGCGTGGCTACACCTTC
>-|15|TRBJ2-7|TRBV5-1|-
CASSFFAGSSYEQYF
TGCGCCAGCAGCTTCTTCGCGGGTAGCTCCTACGAGCAGTACTTC
>-|15|TRBJ1-2|TRBV19|-
CASSILAGVGYGYTF
TGTGCCAGTAGTATCCTCGCAGGGGTTGGCTATGGCTACACCTTC
>-|15|TRBJ1-6|TRBV6-1|once
CASSEAAAGVSPLHF
TGTGCCAGCAGTGAAGCAGCGGCAGGGGTATCACCCCTCCACTTT
>TRBD1|16|TRBJ2-1|TRBV7-8|-
CASSFQTGSSYNEQFF
TGTGCCAGCAGCTTTCAGACAGGGAGCTCCTACAATGAGCAGTTCTTC
>-|13|TRBJ2-7|TRBV25-1|-
CASSGRGHYEQYF
TGTGCCAGCAGTGGCAGGGGCCACTACGAGCAGTACTTC
>-|16|TRBJ2-7|TRBV7-2|-
CASSLGGGTTPYEQYF
TGTGCCAGCAGCCTAGGGGGGGGAACTACTCCTTACGAGCAGTACTTC
>-|12|TRBJ1-2|TRBV10-2|many
CASSELQGAYTF
TGCGCCAGCAGTGAGTTACAGGGTGCCTACACCTTC
>-|14|TRBJ1-3|TRBV12-5|-
CASGSGISGNTIYF
TGTGCTAGTGGCTCGGGGATCTCTGGAAACACCATATATTTT
>TRBD1|14|TRBJ1-2|TRBV7-9|-
CASSSLGQGYGYTF
TGTGCCAGCAGCTCATTAGGACAGGGCTATGGCTACACCTTC
>-|18|TRBJ1-5|TRBV20-1|-
CSASKRDPQKISNQPQHF
TGCAGTGCTAGTAAGCGGGACCCTCAAAAAATTAGCAATCAGCCCCAGCATTTT
>-|17|TRBJ1-4|TRBV7-9|-
CASSLGQSSRRDEKLFF
TGTGCCAGCAGCTTAGGACAGTCAAGCCGACGGGATGAAAAACTGTTTTTT
>-|15|TRBJ1-2|TRBV6-5|-
CASIQRAGHNYGYTF
TGTGCCAGCATCCAACGGGCGGGGCATAACTATGGCTACACCTTC
>-|12|TRBJ2-5|TRBV12-3/TRBV12-4|-
CASRYNQETQYF
TGTGCCAGCAGGTACAACCAAGAGACCCAGTACTTC
>TRBD1|15|TRBJ1-1|TRBV5-1|-
CASSEQGQGNTEAFF
TGCGCCAGCAGCGAACAGGGGCAAGGGAACACTGAAGCTTTCTTT
>-|13|TRBJ1-2|TRBV12-5|-
CASGIRFSGGYTF
TGTGCTAGTGGCATCAGGTTCTCGGGAGGCTACACCTTC
>TRBD1|15|TRBJ1-4|TRBV6-5|-
CASSFNRGPNEKLFF
TGTGCCAGCAGTTTTAACAGGGGTCCTAATGAAAAACTGTTTTTT
>TRBD1|15|TRBJ1-5|TRBV6-2/TRBV6-3|-
CASSSGGGGNQPQHF
TGTGCCAGCAGTTCAGGGGGCGGTGGCAATCAGCCCCAGCATTTT
>-|14|TRBJ2-3|TRBV24-1|-
CATSDYYVTDTQYF
TGTGCCACCAGTGATTACTACGTCACAGATACGCAGTATTTT
>-|13|TRBJ1-2|TRBV2|-
CASSEVTAYGYTF
TGTGCCAGCAGTGAAGTGACAGCGTATGGCTACACCTTC
>TRBD1|14|TRBJ2-2|TRBV14|-
CASSQTGATGELFF
TGTGCCAGCAGCCAGACAGGGGCCACCGGGGAGCTGTTTTTT
>-|13|TRBJ1-3|TRBV14|-
CASSQDKGNTIYF
TGTGCCAGCAGCCAAGACAAAGGAAACACCATATATTTT
>-|12|TRBJ1-6|TRBV6-5|-
CASARGNSPLHF
TGTGCCAGCGCCAGGGGTAATTCACCCCTCCACTTT
>-|14|TRBJ1-2|TRBV7-9|-
CASSRQDTNYGYTF
TGTGCCAGCAGCCGACAAGACACTAACTATGGCTACACCTTC
>-|17|TRBJ1-5|TRBV9|-
CASSAYPGSGGDQPQHF
TGTGCCAGCAGCGCCTACCCTGGGTCCGGGGGGGATCAGCCCCAGCATTTT
>TRBD1|15|TRBJ2-2|TRBV7-3|-
CASSLGRTGTGELFF
TGTGCCAGCAGCTTAGGGAGGACAGGGACCGGGGAGCTGTTTTTT